Shown below are 7 T cell receptor beta chains from a single sample sequenced in a study of cytomegalovirus exposure and HLA in healthy donors. Primers for the PCR totalled 60 Vbeta and 13 Jbeta. The data were produced by immunoSEQ multiplex PCR, yet TCRdb's version contains in-frame clones alone and is incomplete. The sample contains around 150,000 clones, roughly 80% of which appear only once. Specimen: PBMCs. The receptors stem from a man in his thirties or forties in good health and CMV-seronegative.

J is TRBJ1-6 and V is TRBV4-3, with no clear D. CDR3 length: 15 residues. V was clipped by 0 bases and J by 7 bases, with 10 bases between them. Germline V gene sequence: CDR1 LGHNA, CDR2 YSLEER. CDR3 in DNA: TGCGCCAGCAGCCAAGATGTGAGTTACAATTCACCCCTCCACTTT. Translation: CASSQDVSYNSPLHF.

This chain uses TRBV28 with TRBJ2-7, with 11 bases fitting TRBD1. J lost 2 bases, V lost 2 bases, and 8 bases had no gene match. This CDR3 is built from 17 residues. Per the germline V gene, CDR1 is MDHEN and CDR2 is SYDVKM. DNA of the CDR3: TGTGCCAGCAGTTTAATCCCCGGACAGGGGGCAACCTACGAGCAGTACTTC. Protein product: CASSLIPGQGATYEQYF.

This chain joins TRBV5-6 and TRBJ2-1, with 8 bases matching TRBD2. In germline, CDR1 is SGHDT, CDR2 YYEEEE. CDR3 length equals 16 residues. V shed 0 bases, J shed 1 base, and the junction held 3 bases outside the gene matches. Written as DNA, the CDR3 is TGTGCCAGCAGCTTGGCGTTAGCGGGATCCTACAATGAGCAGTTCTTC. Its translation: CASSLALAGSYNEQFF.

This clone was observed a single time. The chain uses TRBV6-1 and TRBJ1-5, with no clear D. With 2 bases removed from V and 6 bases from J, the gap between germline ends came to 11 bases. The CDR3 consists of 14 residues. Per germline, CDR1 MNHNS and CDR2 SASEGT. CDR3 loop: CASSERGTIQPQHF. The CDR3, as DNA: TGTGCCAGCAGTGAACGGGGTACGATTCAGCCCCAGCATTTT.

The rearrangement joins TRBV29-1 to TRBJ1-6, with 11 positions matching TRBD1. CDR3 length: 13 amino acids. Germline assignment: CDR1 SQVTM and CDR2 ANQGSEA. The V and J ends lost 5 bases and 12 bases, in that order; junction bases with no gene match: 6. The CDR3 loop is CSVLMDRGLPLHF. The CDR3 coding sequence is TGCAGCGTTTTAATGGACAGGGGGCTACCCCTCCACTTT.

The table lists this clone with a count of one. The chain joins TRBV7-2 to TRBJ2-7; no clear D. This CDR3 spans 13 amino acids. V lost 1 base and J 2 bases, leaving 6 bases between the germline ends. Per germline, CDR1 SGHTA and CDR2 FQGNSA. The DNA of the CDR3 is TGTGCCAGCAGCTTAGACCAGGCCTACGAGCAGTACTTC. The encoded protein is CASSLDQAYEQYF. The complete variable domain, with remaining parts taken from reference TRBV7-2 and TRBJ2-7, reads GAGVSQSPSNKVTEKGKDVELRCDPISGHTALYWYRQSLGQGLEFLIYFQGNSAPDKSGLPSDRFSAERTGGSVSTLTIQRTQQEDSAVYLCASSLDQAYEQYFGPGTRLTVT.

This clone was found once. V is TRBV5-5 and J is TRBJ2-7, with 8 bases fitting TRBD2. This CDR3 spans 19 amino acids. V shed 4 bases and J 4 bases; nucleotides not matched to a gene: 22. CDR1 and CDR2 (germline): SGHKS, YYEKEE (reference sequence). CDR3 nucleotide sequence: TGTGCCAGCAGCCCCCGGGCCACCCTTGGACTAGCCGACTCGTACGAGCAGTACTTC. Translated, it gives CASSPRATLGLADSYEQYF. Full variable domain (rest looked up from reference TRBV5-5 and TRBJ2-7): DAGVTQSPTHLIKTRGQQVTLRCSPISGHKSVSWYQQVLGQGPQFIFQYYEKEERGRGNFPDRFSARQFPNYSSELNVNALLLGDSALYLCASSPRATLGLADSYEQYFGPGTRLTVT.